This T cell receptor beta chain was found in a study of blood T cells in healthy people across ages. The CDR3 totals 17 residues. The germline CDR1 and CDR2 sequences are SGHTA and FQGNSA. The second PCR ran roughly 7 to 12 cycles with a sample-barcoded 5' primer and J-beta primers. Each CDR3 protein is one row after TCRdb ran MiXCR on the 5' RACE reads. Of 1.5 million to 2 million distinct CDR3 sequences detected, about 50% appear once; the ten largest clones hold 2.1%. About this clonotype: Its antigen is unknown.

General study points: A roughly linear fall in TCR beta diversity per million T cells was seen with increasing age.

The receptor was isolated from a woman between 40 and 55 years old in good health. This rearrangement joins TRBV7-2 to TRBJ2-4; 9 bases map to TRBD2. TRBJ2-5 explains the end of the DNA better; the J call may be wrong. The sample comprised blood. The DNA for the CDR3 is TGTGCCAGCAGCTTAGTACTAGCGGGCGCTACCCAAGAGACCCAGTACTTC. This codes for CASSLVLAGATQETQYF.